One sample yielded the 22 T cell receptor beta chains listed below, sequenced in a study of blood T cell repertoires in COVID-19. Measured with immunoSEQ multiplex PCR; TCRdb has only the in-frame clones, and not every one. This sample has 150,000 to 200,000 clones; around 83% occur once, and the top ten carry around 6.5%. Sequencing input: peripheral blood. These receptor sequences come from a woman at least 80 years old in a cohort sampled during active or convalescent COVID-19.

J is TRBJ1-2 and V is TRBV24-1; 9 bases fit TRBD1. V shed 4 bases and J 4 bases; nucleotides not matched to a gene: 6. The CDR3 runs to 15 residues. Per the germline V gene, CDR1 is KGHDR and CDR2 is SFDVKD. The CDR3 DNA follows: TGTGCCACCAGTGACAGGGACAGGGATAGCTATGGCTACACCTTC. Protein sequence: CATSDRDRDSYGYTF.

The rearrangement joins TRBV28 to TRBJ1-2, with a tentative D call TRBD1 (5 bases). CDR3 length: 15 residues. The ends were cut back, 2 bases at V and 6 bases at J, with 16 bases in the middle. From germline, CDR1 is MDHEN and CDR2 SYDVKM. In DNA, the CDR3 is TGTGCCAGCAGTTTACGCCCGAGGCGGGGCAATGGCTACACCTTC. Translated: CASSLRPRRGNGYTF.

J is TRBJ2-4 and V is TRBV6-5; 7 nucleotides line up with TRBD1. Germline CDR1 reads MNHEY; CDR2 reads SVGAGI. The CDR3 runs to 15 residues. Trimming removed 0 bases from V and 4 bases from J; junction bases left unmatched: 3. CDR3 bases: TGTGCCAGCAGTTACTCTGGGGACAGAAAAAACATTCAGTACTTC. It is translated as CASSYSGDRKNIQYF.

J is TRBJ2-7 and V is TRBV21-1; the table calls TRBD1, which could not be checked here. TRBV21-1 has pseudogene status. The CDR3 contains 12 residues. This chain's CDR3 is CASSATPYEQYV. CDR3 nucleotide sequence: TGTGCCAGCAGCGCGACACCCTACGAGCAGTACGTC.

V and J are TRBV7-2 and TRBJ1-4; D is perhaps TRBD1 (6 bases). This CDR3 is built from 16 residues. The germline CDR1 and CDR2 sequences are SGHTA and FQGNSA. V was cut by 5 bases and J by 4 bases, with 17 bases left in between. Written as DNA, the CDR3 is TGTGCCAGCAGCCTATTGACAGGTTGGGGTAATGAAAAACTGTTTTTT. It encodes CASSLLTGWGNEKLFF.

The chain joins TRBV6-5 to TRBJ2-3; 7 bases line up with TRBD2. The CDR3 extends over 15 amino acids. V lost 10 bases, J lost 0 bases, and 10 bases stayed unmatched. CDR1 and CDR2 (germline): MNHEY, SVGAGI. CDR3 protein: CATAWRGISTDTQYF. The CDR3 region has the DNA TGTGCCACCGCCTGGCGGGGGATAAGCACAGATACGCAGTATTTT.

The chain combines TRBV21-1 with TRBJ1-2; the table gives TRBD1 as D, unverified against the DNA. TRBV21-1 is an annotated pseudogene. CDR3 size: 19 residues. The chain's CDR3 is CASSKVYLYRVAPNYGYTF. The CDR3 coding sequence is TGTGCCAGCAGCAAAGTATATTTATACAGGGTTGCCCCAAACTATGGCTACACCTTC.

The chain recombines TRBV27 with TRBJ1-5; tentatively, D is TRBD1 (6 bases). V shed 3 bases and J shed 7 bases, with 16 bases lying between them. CDR3 length equals 15 residues. The germline V gene encodes CDR1 MNHEY and CDR2 SMNVEV (reference sequence). The CDR3 sequence: CASSFRGARTQPQHF. CDR3 sequence (DNA): TGTGCCAGCAGTTTTCGGGGGGCGCGTACACAGCCCCAGCATTTT.

The chain couples TRBV6-2 or TRBV6-3 to TRBJ1-1; weak D call: TRBD1 (6 bases). V was clipped by 2 bases and J by 5 bases, with 15 bases between them. This CDR3 has 15 residues. Germline CDR1 MNHEY, CDR2 SVGEGT. As DNA, the CDR3 is TGTGCCAGCAGTTACCCTTTCAGGGGTGGTACTGAAGCTTTCTTT. Its translation: CASSYPFRGGTEAFF.

The chain links TRBV18 to TRBJ2-5; D is ambiguous. Trimming removed 3 bases from V and 5 bases from J, with 7 bases in between. This CDR3 has 12 amino acids. CDR1 and CDR2 (germline): KGHSH, LQKENI. CDR3 nucleotides: TGTGCCAGCTCACCGGTCAGTGAGACCCAGTACTTC. It is translated as CASSPVSETQYF.

The chain joins TRBV6-5 to TRBJ2-5; possible D gene TRBD1, 6 bases. The V and J ends lost 5 bases and 4 bases respectively, with 14 bases between them. The CDR3 loop spans 14 amino acids. The germline V gene encodes CDR1 MNHEY and CDR2 SVGAGI. CDR3 region: CASSPTIGGETQYF. The CDR3 DNA reads TGTGCCAGCAGTCCAACAATAGGGGGAGAGACCCAGTACTTC.

This clone was detected a few times. This chain joins TRBV5-1 and TRBJ2-7; D is perhaps TRBD2 (5 bases). V shed 4 bases and J shed 7 bases, with 15 bases lying between them. Germline values: CDR1 SGHRS, CDR2 YFSETQ. This CDR3 is 13 amino acids long. The CDR3 bases are TGCGCCAGCAGCCTTGCGGGCGCTCAAGAGCAGTACTTC. Its translation is CASSLAGAQEQYF.

The rearrangement links TRBV7-9 to TRBJ1-2, with TRBD1 matching 10 bases. The CDR3 has 16 residues. Germline V CDR1 and CDR2: SEHNR, FQNEAQ (reference sequence). J was trimmed by 0 bases and V by 1 base; bases with no gene match: 2. CDR3 loop: CASSLDGTGANYGYTF. The CDR3, as DNA: TGTGCCAGCAGCTTAGATGGGACAGGGGCTAACTATGGCTACACCTTC.

The chain carries TRBV7-9 and TRBJ1-2, with D possibly matching TRBD1 (5 bases). Trimming pared 1 base from V and 8 bases from J, leaving 11 bases between. CDR3 length: 13 amino acids. Germline CDR1 SEHNR, CDR2 FQNEAQ (reference sequence). The CDR3 DNA follows: TGTGCCAGCAGCTTAGGGGCAGGGTGGGGCTACACCTTC. Translation: CASSLGAGWGYTF.

The chain couples TRBV4-3 to TRBJ2-5, with 9 bases fitting TRBD1. The ends lost 0 bases at V and 1 base at J; junction bases unmatched: 3. The CDR3 extends over 16 amino acids. The germline V gene has CDR1 LGHNA and CDR2 YSLEER. CDR3 sequence (DNA): TGCGCCAGCAGCCAAGAAGGACAGGGGTCCCAAGAGACCCAGTACTTC. It yields the protein CASSQEGQGSQETQYF.

This chain joins TRBV10-2 and TRBJ1-4; 8 nucleotides align to TRBD1. The CDR3 spans 19 residues. The trim removed 2 bases at V and 1 base at J, leaving 12 bases unmatched. Germline-derived CDR1 and CDR2 are WSHSY and SAAADI. CDR3 protein: CASSEPPATGGVTNEKLFF. The CDR3 DNA sequence: TGCGCCAGCAGTGAGCCGCCTGCTACAGGGGGGGTAACTAATGAAAAACTGTTTTTT.

The V call is TRBV6-5, the J call TRBJ2-5; no reliable D call. The CDR3 has 14 residues. Germline lookup yields CDR1 MNHEY and CDR2 SVGAGI. The V end was cut by 5 bases, the J end by 5 bases, with 15 bases between. For the CDR3, the DNA is TGTGCCAGCAGTACCCCGACGTGGGCGGAGACCCAGTACTTC. Its translation: CASSTPTWAETQYF.

The chain joins TRBV19 to TRBJ1-6, with 7 bases lining up with TRBD1. Germline V gene data show CDR1 as LNHDA and CDR2 as SQIVND (reference sequence). CDR3 length: 16 residues. V lost 3 bases and J lost 9; bases outside the gene matches: 11. CDR3 in amino acids: CASSIYTPGQFSPLHF. As DNA, the CDR3 is TGTGCCAGTAGTATCTATACCCCGGGACAGTTTTCACCCCTCCACTTT.

This clone was seen just once. The chain is built from TRBV19 and TRBJ2-2, with 9 bases lining up with TRBD2. The length of the CDR3 is 14 residues. Per germline, CDR1 LNHDA and CDR2 SQIVND (reference sequence). Losses at the gene ends were 6 bases for V and 5 bases for J; bases not matched to a gene: 4. CDR3 DNA sequence: TGTGCCAGTAGGGGCGGGAGGGTAACCGGGGAGCTGTTTTTT. Its protein is CASRGGRVTGELFF.

The sample holds one count of this clone. The V and J genes are TRBV24-1 and TRBJ2-7; TRBD1 aligns across 10 bases. The V gene end was trimmed by 7 bases and the J gene end by 5 bases; junction bases not matched to a gene: 4. The germline gives CDR1 KGHDR, CDR2 SFDVKD. This CDR3 has 13 amino acids. This CDR3 reads CATRGQGLDEQYF. CDR3 nucleotide sequence: TGTGCCACCAGGGGACAGGGGCTGGACGAGCAGTACTTC.

J is TRBJ1-1 and V is TRBV7-6; 9 bases align to TRBD1. The CDR3 consists of 15 residues. The germline CDR1 and CDR2 sequences are SGHVS and FNYEAQ. V was clipped by 5 bases and J by 5 bases; unmatched bases: 9. This CDR3 reads CASSPTPTGGTEAFF. In DNA, the CDR3 is TGTGCCAGCAGCCCCACCCCGACAGGGGGAACTGAAGCTTTCTTT.

The chain joins TRBV5-3 to TRBJ2-7, with TRBD2 as a possible D gene (6 bases). TRBV5-3 falls under the ORF class, with uncertain function. The CDR3 is 11 residues long. Trimming left V 5 bases short and J 6 bases short, with 9 bases between. DNA for the CDR3: TGTGCCAGAAGTGGGGGGACCGAGCAGTACGTC. It specifies CARSGGTEQYV.